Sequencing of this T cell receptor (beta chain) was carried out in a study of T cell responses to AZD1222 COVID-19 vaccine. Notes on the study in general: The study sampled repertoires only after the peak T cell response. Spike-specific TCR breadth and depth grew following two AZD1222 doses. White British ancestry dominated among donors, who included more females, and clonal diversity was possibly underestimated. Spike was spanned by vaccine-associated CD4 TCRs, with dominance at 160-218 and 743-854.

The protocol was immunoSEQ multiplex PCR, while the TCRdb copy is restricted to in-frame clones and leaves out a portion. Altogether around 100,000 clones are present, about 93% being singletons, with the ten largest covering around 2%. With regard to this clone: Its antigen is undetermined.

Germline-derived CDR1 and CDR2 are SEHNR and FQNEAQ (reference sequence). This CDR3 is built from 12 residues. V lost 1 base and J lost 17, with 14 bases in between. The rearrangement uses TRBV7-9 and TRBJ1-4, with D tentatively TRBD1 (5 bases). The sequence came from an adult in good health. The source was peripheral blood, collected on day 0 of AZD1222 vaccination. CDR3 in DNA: TGTGCCAGCAGCTTAGGGGGACTCAGCCCCTTTTTT. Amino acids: CASSLGGLSPFF.